This TCR beta chain comes out of a study of T cells in Graves' hyperthyroidism and ophthalmopathy. Amplified TCR beta CDR3 regions derived from RNA transcripts. The study used the HTBI primer set for a first-round RT-PCR of the TCR CDR3. TCRdb recomputed calls from the multiplex PCR reads with MiXCR, one row per CDR3 protein. The data hold 40,000 to 65,000 distinct CDR3 sequences, with less than 60% observed a single time. Fresh peripheral blood, more than 9 ml, yielded the PBMCs. The germline V gene encodes CDR1 DFQATT and CDR2 SNEGSKA (reference sequence). This CDR3 spans 14 amino acids. Concerning this clonotype: A read error may produce the germline difference seen at one junction end.

The clonotype comes from a woman in her forties or fifties with Graves' ophthalmopathy. V usage is TRBV20-1 and J usage is TRBJ2-7; D unclear. Sample: blood. The CDR3 loop reads CSASIGPLGYELYF. CDR3 DNA: TGCAGTGCTTCAATTGGACCCTTGGGCTACGAGCTGTACTTC.